A selection of T cell receptor beta chains follows, all from one sample in a study of T cell repertoires in cytomegalovirus infection. No antigen has been identified for these receptors. TCRdb used MiXCR to reprocess the reads, holding one entry per CDR3 protein. The table has about 920,000 distinct CDR3 sequences, 30% to 40% seen once; the top ten hold 10% to 15%. The sequencing used cultured CD8+ T cells from PBMCs, collected from culture after CMV antigen stimulation. These receptors were obtained from a human donor in good health (CMV status not recorded). Some clones in this sample may be carry-over from other donors' samples. CDR3s include the opening cysteine and the closing phenylalanine or tryptophan. The D gene is left open where the match is weak. For some rows the clone size is stated as once, few or many, or as a class when expanded; others skip it.

j_call,v_call,cdr3_length,d_call,clone_size,cdr3_aa,cdr3_nt
TRBJ2-5,TRBV7-2,13,NA,many,CASSPEVQETQYF,TGTGCCAGCAGCCCTGAGGTCCAAGAGACCCAGTACTTC
TRBJ2-2,TRBV7-6,16,NA,few,CASSQVGTTNTGELFF,TGTGCCAGCAGCCAAGTGGGGACAACGAACACCGGGGAGCTGTTTTTT
TRBJ2-7,TRBV27,16,NA,NA,CASSSIGGGQFYEQYF,TGTGCCAGCAGTTCCATAGGGGGGGGACAGTTCTACGAGCAGTACTTC
TRBJ2-1,TRBV6-6,16,TRBD2,NA,CASSYSSGGAFNEQFF,TGTGCCAGCAGTTACTCCAGCGGGGGGGCCTTTAATGAGCAGTTCTTC
TRBJ1-2,TRBV9,15,TRBD1,NA,CASTETGGTNYGYTF,TGTGCCAGCACCGAAACAGGGGGTACTAACTATGGCTACACCTTC
TRBJ1-2,TRBV14,17,TRBD1,NA,CASSRRAGGIRQYGYTF,TGTGCCAGCAGCCGGAGAGCAGGGGGCATCAGACAGTATGGCTACACCTTC
TRBJ1-4,TRBV7-2,15,TRBD1,many,CASSPTGVGNEKLFF,TGTGCCAGCAGCCCTACAGGGGTCGGGAATGAAAAACTGTTTTTT
TRBJ2-5,TRBV6-1,13,NA,many,CASSPPSMETQYF,TGTGCCAGCAGCCCTCCTAGCATGGAGACCCAGTACTTC
TRBJ2-7,TRBV12-3/TRBV12-4,13,NA,NA,CASSPQGLSEQYF,TGTGCCAGCAGTCCCCAGGGACTTAGCGAGCAGTACTTC
TRBJ1-1,TRBV29-1,11,NA,NA,CSVVEAAEAFF,TGCAGCGTTGTCGAAGCGGCTGAAGCTTTCTTT
TRBJ2-3,TRBV25-1,12,NA,few,CASTAPPDTQYF,TGTGCCAGCACCGCCCCGCCGGATACGCAGTATTTT
TRBJ2-1,TRBV6-1,15,NA,many,CASSVIRSSYNEQFF,TGTGCCAGCAGTGTAATACGTAGCTCCTACAATGAGCAGTTCTTC
TRBJ1-5,TRBV6-6,16,NA,NA,CASSTNRVHSNQPQHF,TGTGCCAGCAGTACCAACAGGGTACATAGCAATCAGCCCCAGCATTTT
TRBJ2-3,TRBV4-3,17,NA,NA,CASSQAPGLQRTDTQYF,TGCGCCAGCAGCCAAGCTCCGGGACTTCAAAGGACAGATACGCAGTATTTT
TRBJ2-7,TRBV12-5,13,NA,few,CASALGGLYEQYF,TGTGCTAGTGCCCTCGGGGGGCTGTACGAGCAGTACTTC
TRBJ2-3,TRBV7-6,19,TRBD2,few,CASSSSGRGGLNSTDTQYF,TGTGCCAGCAGCTCCTCGGGGCGGGGGGGCCTTAATAGCACAGATACGCAGTATTTT
TRBJ2-1,TRBV28,13,NA,NA,CASPSTPDGEQFF,TGTGCCAGCCCATCGACTCCGGACGGAGAGCAGTTCTTC
TRBJ1-1,TRBV7-8,14,NA,many,CASSLATSGTEAFF,TGTGCCAGCAGCTTAGCCACTAGTGGGACTGAAGCTTTCTTT
TRBJ2-5,TRBV2,15,NA,few,CASSGRLAGGETQYF,TGTGCCAGCAGTGGAAGACTCGCGGGCGGAGAGACCCAGTACTTC
TRBJ2-1,TRBV25-1,15,TRBD1,NA,CASSDPTGTYNEQFF,TGTGCCAGCAGTGACCCGACAGGGACCTACAATGAGCAGTTCTTC
TRBJ2-3,TRBV6-1,15,NA,NA,CASSELTAGTDMQYF,TGTGCCAGCAGTGAATTAACAGCTGGCACAGATATGCAGTATTTT
TRBJ1-2,TRBV9,11,NA,few,CASSVVDGYTF,TGTGCCAGCAGCGTAGTTGATGGCTACACCTTC
TRBJ2-1,TRBV13,14,NA,NA,CASSFRGTNNEQFF,TGTGCCAGCAGCTTTCGGGGGACCAACAATGAGCAGTTCTTC
TRBJ1-3,TRBV29-1,13,TRBD1,NA,CSVVTGVGNTIYF,TGCAGCGTTGTGACAGGGGTCGGAAACACCATATATTTT
TRBJ2-7,TRBV7-2,15,TRBD1,many,CASSSDRIRSYEQYF,TGTGCCAGCAGCTCGGACAGGATTCGCTCCTACGAGCAGTACTTC
TRBJ1-2,TRBV28,18,NA,NA,CASSYSLLLLDSNYGYTF,TGTGCCAGCAGCTACTCATTACTCCTCCTGGACAGTAACTATGGCTACACCTTC
TRBJ1-5,TRBV2,15,NA,NA,CASSEVRGWNQPQHF,TGTGCCAGCAGTGAAGTCCGGGGATGGAATCAGCCCCAGCATTTT
TRBJ2-1,TRBV4-1,13,NA,NA,CANSQDGVGEQFF,TGCGCCAACAGCCAAGATGGAGTAGGTGAGCAGTTCTTC
TRBJ1-1,TRBV2,16,NA,few,CASGVDRHRMRTEAFF,TGTGCCAGCGGGGTAGACAGGCACCGAATGAGGACTGAAGCTTTCTTT
TRBJ1-5,TRBV19,14,TRBD1,NA,CASSTLTGTQPQHF,TGTGCCAGTAGTACCCTGACAGGGACTCAGCCCCAGCATTTT
TRBJ2-5,TRBV12-3/TRBV12-4,15,TRBD1,few,CATTFGQVEQETQYF,TGTGCCACCACTTTCGGACAGGTGGAGCAAGAGACCCAGTACTTC
TRBJ2-3,TRBV20-1,19,TRBD2,NA,CSARDPGREAGASTDTQYF,TGCAGTGCTAGAGATCCCGGTCGGGAAGCGGGGGCTAGCACAGATACGCAGTATTTT
TRBJ2-3,TRBV13,15,NA,few,CASSPHRKSTDTQYF,TGTGCCAGCAGCCCGCACAGGAAGAGCACAGATACGCAGTATTTT
TRBJ2-7,TRBV6-1,12,NA,NA,CASSHHSYEQYF,TGTGCCAGCAGTCACCACTCCTACGAGCAGTACTTC
TRBJ2-1,TRBV7-6,13,NA,few,CASSYYKGNEQFF,TGTGCCAGCAGTTATTACAAGGGTAATGAGCAGTTCTTC
TRBJ2-6,TRBV29-1,16,NA,NA,CSGLMWSSSGANVLTF,TGCAGCGGCCTGATGTGGTCCTCCTCTGGGGCCAACGTCCTGACTTTC
TRBJ2-5,TRBV7-9,16,NA,NA,CASSLGVTNLAETQYF,TGTGCCAGCAGCTTAGGGGTCACGAACCTCGCTGAGACCCAGTACTTC
TRBJ2-2,TRBV3-1,17,NA,NA,CASSQEGLATNTGELFF,TGTGCCAGCAGCCAAGAGGGATTAGCCACGAACACCGGGGAGCTGTTTTTT
TRBJ1-4,TRBV4-1,15,NA,few,CASSQEDPTNEKLFF,TGCGCCAGCAGCCAAGAGGACCCAACTAATGAAAAACTGTTTTTT
TRBJ1-6,TRBV27,12,NA,NA,CASSKMRSPLHF,TGTGCCAGCAGTAAGATGCGATCACCCCTCCACTTT
TRBJ2-5,TRBV7-2,16,NA,many,CASSLGWRGRGETQYF,TGTGCCAGCAGCTTAGGATGGCGGGGTAGGGGCGAGACCCAGTACTTC
TRBJ2-5,TRBV5-5,15,TRBD2,NA,CASSPGLVRGEFQYF,TGTGCCAGCAGCCCCGGACTAGTTCGGGGAGAGTTCCAGTACTTC
TRBJ2-7,TRBV10-3,14,NA,NA,CAISREGTLREQYF,TGTGCCATCAGCAGAGAGGGGACTCTACGTGAGCAGTACTTC
TRBJ2-3,TRBV10-3,12,TRBD1,NA,CATRDSTGTQYF,TGTGCCACCCGGGACAGCACAGGTACGCAGTATTTT
TRBJ2-2,TRBV6-2/TRBV6-3,17,TRBD2,NA,CASTLRLAGSNTGELFF,TGTGCCAGCACCCTTCGGCTAGCGGGGTCTAACACCGGGGAGCTGTTTTTT
TRBJ1-5,TRBV7-9,16,TRBD1,few,CASSLVIGTGDQPQHF,TGTGCCAGCAGCTTAGTCATCGGGACAGGGGATCAGCCCCAGCATTTT
TRBJ1-2,TRBV27,15,TRBD1,NA,CASSLDRAGAYGYTF,TGTGCCAGCAGTTTGGACAGGGCCGGGGCCTATGGCTACACCTTC
TRBJ1-2,TRBV20-1,13,TRBD1,NA,CSAGTGVDYGYTF,TGCAGTGCGGGGACAGGGGTAGACTATGGCTACACCTTC
TRBJ2-2,TRBV15,17,TRBD1,NA,CATSSPRDRANTGELFF,TGTGCCACCAGCAGCCCTCGGGACAGGGCGAACACCGGGGAGCTGTTTTTT
TRBJ1-2,TRBV27,15,NA,NA,CASSFVAGVSMGYTF,TGTGCCAGCAGTTTTGTGGCAGGCGTCTCTATGGGCTACACCTTC
TRBJ2-1,TRBV4-1,15,NA,NA,CASSQEQTLYNEQFF,TGCGCCAGCAGCCAAGAACAGACCCTTTACAATGAGCAGTTCTTC
TRBJ2-5,TRBV7-8,18,TRBD2,NA,CASSPSGGLAGLQETQYF,TGTGCCAGCAGCCCCTCCGGCGGACTAGCGGGGCTCCAAGAGACCCAGTACTTC
TRBJ2-1,TRBV7-2,17,TRBD2,NA,CANSLSVGRGAGSEQFF,TGTGCCAACAGCCTCTCGGTGGGGCGGGGGGCCGGTAGTGAGCAGTTCTTC
TRBJ1-1,TRBV7-9,15,NA,NA,CANSFYRGTNTEAFF,TGTGCCAACAGCTTCTACCGGGGGACGAACACTGAAGCTTTCTTT
TRBJ1-6,TRBV15,13,NA,NA,CATSTGDNSPLHF,TGTGCCACCAGCACGGGGGATAATTCACCCCTCCACTTT
TRBJ2-4,TRBV7-2,17,TRBD2,many,CASSLNQGYILAGAPDF,TGTGCCAGCAGCTTAAATCAGGGGTATATACTAGCGGGGGCTCCGGACTTC
TRBJ2-1,TRBV6-5,15,TRBD2,NA,CASSLMTSGVNEQFF,TGTGCCAGCAGTCTCATGACTAGCGGGGTTAATGAGCAGTTCTTC